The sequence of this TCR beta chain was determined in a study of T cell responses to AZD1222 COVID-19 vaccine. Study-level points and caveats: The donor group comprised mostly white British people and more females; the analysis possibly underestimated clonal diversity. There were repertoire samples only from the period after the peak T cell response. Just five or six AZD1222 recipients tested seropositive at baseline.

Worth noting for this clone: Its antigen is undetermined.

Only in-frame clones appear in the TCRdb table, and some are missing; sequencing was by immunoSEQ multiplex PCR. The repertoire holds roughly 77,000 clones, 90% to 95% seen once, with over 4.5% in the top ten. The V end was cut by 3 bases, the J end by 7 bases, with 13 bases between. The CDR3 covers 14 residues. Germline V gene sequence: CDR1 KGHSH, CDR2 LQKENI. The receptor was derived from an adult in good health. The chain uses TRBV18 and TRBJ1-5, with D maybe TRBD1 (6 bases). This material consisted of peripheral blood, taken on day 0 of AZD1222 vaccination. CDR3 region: CASSPSRGGQPQHF. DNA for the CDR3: TGTGCCAGCTCACCGTCCAGGGGAGGGCAGCCCCAGCATTTT.